This TCR beta chain appears in the sequencing data of a study of a mutant IDH1 vaccine in newly diagnosed glioma. Study context: Vaccines were first given 4-6 weeks after radiotherapy alone, or with temozolomide cycles. It was radiotherapy, temozolomide, or both that patients received previously, with most receiving both.

Germline values: CDR1 LNHDA, CDR2 SQIVND (reference sequence). The CDR3 length is 15 residues. V lost 6 bases, J lost 2 bases, and 9 bases stayed unmatched. This clone showed up just a few times. Its target is unknown. Clones were read by immunoSEQ multiplex PCR, and TCRdb kept only the in-frame ones, dropping some. The sample holds more than 50,000 clones, about four fifths seen once. Sample time point: week 11, during vaccination. Vaccination used 300 ug of mutant IDH1 20-mer peptide per dose, with topical imiquimod. The source of this sequence is a man over 45 with glioma. The chain employs TRBV19 and TRBJ1-1; 7 bases agree with TRBD1. This material consisted of PBMCs, taken from a glioma patient whose treatment included an IDH1 peptide vaccine. The CDR3 DNA reads as TGTGCCAGTAGGCCAAGGGGGCAGAGAAACACTGAAGCTTTCTTT. This codes for CASRPRGQRNTEAFF. The whole variable domain, remainder taken from reference TRBV19 and TRBJ1-1, is DGGITQSPKYLFRKEGQNVTLSCEQNLNHDAMYWYRQDPGQGLRLIYYSQIVNDFQKGDIAEGYSVSREKKESFPLTVTSAQKNPTAFYLCASRPRGQRNTEAFFGQGTRLTVV.